A selection of T cell receptor beta chains follows, all from one sample in a study of shared clonotypes between healthy human individuals. TCRdb keeps only in-frame clones here, not all; method: immunoSEQ multiplex PCR. The sample contains about 980,000 clones, about 80% of which appear only once. The material sequenced was memory CD4+ T cells sorted from blood. Every receptor here comes from a man aged 18 to 29 in good health. The CDR3 runs from the conserved cysteine through the conserved F or W. The order of the fields is J gene, D gene, V gene, CDR3 protein. D genes are given only for firm matches.

TRBJ1-6	NA	TRBV11-2	CASSSYGTANSPLHF
TRBJ1-1	TRBD1	TRBV10-2	CASHRGTDEAFF
TRBJ1-5	NA	TRBV6-8	CASSYRHGHNQPQHF
TRBJ1-2	NA	TRBV19	CASVWGLNYGYTF
TRBJ1-1	NA	TRBV5-6	CASSLDGGMNTEAFF
TRBJ2-1	NA	TRBV7-6	CASSLGRYEQFF
TRBJ2-2	NA	TRBV19	CASSIVNGELFF
TRBJ2-5	NA	TRBV5-1	CASSTQWSRGETQYF
TRBJ2-3	NA	TRBV7-2	CASSLRGPDTDTQYF
TRBJ2-3	TRBD2	TRBV10-1	CASSGTSGGPDTQYF
TRBJ2-2	NA	TRBV10-1	CASSEWTDNTGELFF
TRBJ2-3	NA	TRBV6-5	CASRMADTQYF
TRBJ2-1	NA	TRBV4-3	CASSLELVSYNEQFF
TRBJ2-1	NA	TRBV20-1	CSAREGHQEFF
TRBJ1-1	TRBD1	TRBV6-1	CASSETTGVVMNTEAFF
TRBJ2-5	NA	TRBV11-2	CASSLSSILTETQYF
TRBJ1-2	NA	TRBV5-1	CASSPGPTNYGYTF
TRBJ2-7	TRBD2	TRBV7-2	CASSLTSGSNEQYF
TRBJ2-3	TRBD2	TRBV30	CAWSRAGGFTDTQYF
TRBJ2-2	NA	TRBV5-1	CASSLVPAGAGTGELFF
TRBJ2-5	NA	TRBV25-1	CASSESSLLRIQETQYF
TRBJ2-1	TRBD1	TRBV7-2	CASSLGQGPWQFF
TRBJ1-1	TRBD1	TRBV2	CASRGTGALNTEAFF
TRBJ1-2	NA	TRBV6-1	CASREPGPGGYTF
TRBJ2-1	TRBD1	TRBV5-6	CASSRGQVTYNEQFF
TRBJ2-3	TRBD2	TRBV19	CASGTSGNYGTDTQYF
TRBJ1-3	TRBD1	TRBV29-1	CSVASQGANTIYF
TRBJ1-5	NA	TRBV28	CASSYPDSGNQPQHF
TRBJ2-5	TRBD2	TRBV5-4	CASSLGLAGSETQYF
TRBJ1-2	NA	TRBV11-2	CASSSHRAWDYGYTF
TRBJ1-1	NA	TRBV11-2	CASSHRSNTEAFF
TRBJ1-2	NA	TRBV10-2	CASSDREGYGYTF
TRBJ2-5	NA	TRBV5-1	CASSLTTGEGETQYF
TRBJ1-1	NA	TRBV5-5	CASSLTANTEAFF
TRBJ2-1	NA	TRBV11-2	CASSSHGGAGITGNEQFF
TRBJ2-3	NA	TRBV25-1	CASSSSSQLTDTQYF
TRBJ2-3	TRBD1	TRBV25-1	CASSESGTDLTDTQYF
TRBJ1-2	NA	TRBV25-1	CASSGGTYNYGYTF
TRBJ1-4	NA	TRBV5-1	CASSDQRGLGEKLFF
TRBJ2-5	NA	TRBV5-1	CASSPPGQETQYF
TRBJ2-2	NA	TRBV5-1	CASSSQTGNTGELFF
TRBJ1-2	NA	TRBV9	CASSVDGGNYGYTF
TRBJ2-2	NA	TRBV4-3	CASSQEGTNNGELFF
TRBJ1-1	TRBD1	TRBV18	CASSPPGTGNTEAFF
TRBJ1-5	NA	TRBV27	CASRSAGRGNQPQHF
TRBJ2-5	NA	TRBV11-2	CASSYTWGRETQYF
TRBJ2-3	TRBD2	TRBV9	CASQERGTFTDTQYF
TRBJ1-1	NA	TRBV7-9	CASSSGFRNTEAFF
TRBJ2-1	TRBD2	TRBV9	CASSVGASGLYNEQFF
TRBJ2-1	NA	TRBV7-2	CASSLGRGIYNEQFF
TRBJ2-3	NA	TRBV27	CASSSHVTDTQYF
TRBJ1-2	NA	TRBV5-4	CASSTPGTDYGYTF
TRBJ1-6	NA	TRBV28	CASSPWTVEALHF
TRBJ2-2	TRBD2	TRBV5-8	CASSLELAGGTGELFF
TRBJ2-7	NA	TRBV7-2	CASSSPGKGEQYF